This T cell receptor beta chain was captured by sequencing in a study of shared clonotypes between healthy human individuals. V was pared by 2 bases and J by 3 bases, with 13 bases between. The V gene's germline CDR1 is KGHSH and CDR2 LQKENI. The CDR3 consists of 15 residues. Authors' analysis steps: With immunoSEQ giving junction-only sequences and no quality scores, filtering differed. Produced via immunoSEQ multiplex PCR; TCRdb's table is partial and in-frame only. From that table come the V and J calls and clone size; the DNA was used to work out D and trimming. The table has about 2,500,000 clones, more than 90% seen once. It was into CD45RA+ naive and CD45RA-negative memory subsets that the CD4+ cells were split. Note on this clone: Its antigen is as yet unknown.

Study findings and constraints: What naive subsets generally showed was a larger estimated richness than memory subsets showed.

V gene TRBV18 combines with J gene TRBJ1-1; D is possibly TRBD1 (5 bases). Sequencing was carried out using naive CD4+ T cells sorted from blood. Subset specified: CD45RA+ positively selected. This receptor was taken from a man younger than 35 in good health. The CDR3 DNA reads TGTGCCAGCTCACCAATCGAGAAGGGGTACACTGAAGCTTTCTTT. Its protein product is CASSPIEKGYTEAFF.